This passage covers 6 T cell receptor beta chains from one sample sequenced in a study of shared clonotypes between healthy human individuals. Measured with immunoSEQ multiplex PCR; TCRdb has only the in-frame clones, and not every one. The repertoire holds 550,000 to 800,000 clones, with around 72% as singletons. Sequenced: memory CD4+ T cells sorted from blood. Subset noted: CD45RA-negative fraction. These receptors were taken from a woman in her 30s in good health.

This clone was observed a handful of times. The CDR3 here is CASSTLGNTGELFF. CDR3 nucleotides: TGCGCCAGCAGTACATTGGGGAACACCGGGGAGCTGTTTTTT. The chain joins TRBV10-2 to TRBJ2-2; D call uncertain. The V gene lost 5 bases and the J gene lost 1 base, with 8 bases spanning the gap. The germline V gene has CDR1 WSHSY and CDR2 SAAADI. The CDR3 loop spans 14 amino acids.

This clone was counted a few times. Other DNA sequences in this specimen translate into the identical CDR3. The J gene is TRBJ2-3, the V gene TRBV19, with TRBD2 identical over 9 bases. The CDR3 length is 14 residues. Trimming at V came to 8 bases and at J to 0 bases, leaving 3 bases not matched to a gene. Germline V gene lookup returns CDR1 LNHDA and CDR2 SQIVND (reference sequence). CDR3 amino acids: CASRTSGSTDTQYF. CDR3 nucleotide sequence: TGTGCCAGTCGTACTAGCGGGAGCACAGATACGCAGTATTTT.

This sequence joins TRBV28 and TRBJ2-7, with a possible D match to TRBD2 (5 bases). The CDR3 runs 14 residues. Trimming took 3 bases from V and 7 from J, leaving 16 bases between them. Looked up from germline, CDR1 is MDHEN and CDR2 is SYDVKM. CDR3 amino acids: CASSFPGLSTEQYF. The CDR3 DNA follows: TGTGCCAGCAGTTTTCCAGGACTGTCTACGGAGCAGTACTTC.

The CDR3 is CAWSVQGGELFF. In nucleotides, the CDR3 is TGTGCCTGGAGCGTTCAAGGGGGAGAGCTGTTTTTT. This rearrangement joins TRBV30 to TRBJ2-2, with a tentative D call TRBD1 (6 bases). From germline, CDR1 is GTSNPN and CDR2 SVGIG (reference sequence). The length of the CDR3 is 12 residues. The V gene lost 3 bases and the J gene lost 11 bases, with 13 bases spanning the gap.

Of note for this clone: A far larger clone is only one base removed, so a read error is likely. This rearrangement joins TRBV28 to TRBJ2-7, with D perhaps TRBD2 (7 bases). V was trimmed by 7 bases and J by 3 bases, leaving 16 bases between them. The CDR3 runs to 14 residues. From germline, CDR1 is MDHEN and CDR2 SYDVKM. The CDR3 DNA reads TGTGCCAGCACGCGGGGAGGGGGTGGCTACGAGCAGTACTTC. Translated, it gives CASTRGGGGYEQYF.

The chain recombines TRBV5-6 with TRBJ2-6; the D is unclear. V shed 2 bases and J shed 0 bases, with 9 bases lying between them. The CDR3 is 16 amino acids. Germline V CDR1 and CDR2: SGHDT, YYEEEE. In DNA, the CDR3 is TGTGCCAGCAGCTTACTCCCGCTCTCTGGGGCCAACGTCCTGACTTTC. Its protein is CASSLLPLSGANVLTF. The full variable domain, its missing parts supplied by reference TRBV5-6 and TRBJ2-6, is DAGVTQSPTHLIKTRGQQVTLRCSPKSGHDTVSWYQQALGQGPQFIFQYYEEEERQRGNFPDRFSGHQFPNYSSELNVNALLLGDSALYLCASSLLPLSGANVLTFGAGSRLTVL.